The 10 T cell receptor beta chains in this list originate from one sample, sequenced in a study of graft-versus-host responses after intestinal transplantation. The data were produced by immunoSEQ multiplex PCR, yet TCRdb's version contains in-frame clones alone and is incomplete. The data contain over 100,000 clones, roughly 84% of them singletons. These receptors have no known antigen. This material consisted of unstimulated CD4+ T cells sorted from spleen or lymph node cells, taken before intestinal transplant. These receptors were collected from a human donor who received an intestinal transplant.

This chain uses TRBV11-2 with TRBJ1-2, with unresolved D. The CDR3 sequence is 11 residues long. Germline V lookup: CDR1 SGHAT, CDR2 FQNNGV. V was clipped by 5 bases and J by 6 bases, with 7 bases between them. The chain's CDR3 is CASSLGDGYTF. The CDR3 DNA sequence: TGTGCCAGCAGCCTCGGAGATGGCTACACCTTC.

In its sample, this clone was seen once. The chain recombines TRBV2 with TRBJ2-5; either TRBD1 or TRBD2 may supply D (5 bases each). CDR1 is SNHLY and CDR2 is FYNNEI in the germline V gene. The germline V and J ends were trimmed by 7 bases and 5 bases, with 26 bases remaining between them. This CDR3 is built from 17 residues. The CDR3 reads CASTEMPPGPHGETQYF. CDR3 coding DNA: TGTGCCAGCACCGAAATGCCCCCGGGACCCCATGGGGAGACCCAGTACTTC.

This chain links TRBV4-1 with TRBJ1-5, with 8 bases identical to TRBD1. The CDR3 is made up of 16 amino acids. V dropped 4 bases and J dropped 9; count of bases not matched to a gene: 14. Germline CDR1 reads MGHRA; CDR2 reads YSYEKL. The CDR3 DNA sequence: TGCGCCAGCAGCCGGATCCCGGGACAGGAAGTTTCGCCCCAGCATTTT. Translated, it gives CASSRIPGQEVSPQHF.

V usage is TRBV5-6 and J usage is TRBJ2-7; the match to TRBD1 covers 7 bases. This CDR3 is 14 amino acids long. Germline CDR1 is SGHDT and CDR2 is YYEEEE. V trimming: 3 bases; J trimming: 5 bases; junction bases outside the gene matches: 8. The CDR3 nucleotides are TGTGCCAGCAGCTGGGGGACAGACAAGAACGAGCAGTACTTC. This sequence encodes CASSWGTDKNEQYF.

The J gene is TRBJ1-2, the V gene TRBV4-1; no definite D call. In germline, CDR1 is MGHRA, CDR2 YSYEKL. V lost 0 bases to trimming and J lost 5 bases, with 7 bases between them. The CDR3 has 13 residues. CDR3 sequence: CASSQEGPYGYTF. The CDR3 DNA reads as TGCGCCAGCAGCCAAGAAGGGCCTTATGGCTACACCTTC.

V is TRBV6-5 and J is TRBJ2-1, with no clear D. Germline assignment: CDR1 MNHEY and CDR2 SVGAGI. V lost 5 bases and J lost 5, with 16 bases in between. The CDR3 contains 15 residues. The CDR3 DNA follows: TGTGCCAGCAGTCTCCAGAGTTTTACCAACAATGAGCAGTTCTTC. This gives the protein CASSLQSFTNNEQFF.

The chain joins TRBV5-4 to TRBJ2-1, with TRBD2 identical over 14 bases. After removal of 4 bases from V and 7 bases from J, the junction contained 4 bases not matched to a gene. CDR3 length: 15 residues. Per germline, CDR1 SGHNT and CDR2 YYREEE (reference sequence). The CDR3 here is CASSVGTSGRNEQFF. The CDR3 DNA reads as TGTGCCAGCAGCGTAGGGACTAGCGGGAGAAATGAGCAGTTCTTC.

J is TRBJ2-5 and V is TRBV6-6; 9 bases fit TRBD1. The V and J ends lost 2 bases and 1 base, in that order; junction bases with no gene match: 2. Germline CDR1 is MNHNY and CDR2 is SVGAGI (reference sequence). The CDR3 totals 15 residues. CDR3: CASSYRQGGQETQYF. CDR3 in DNA: TGTGCCAGCAGTTACCGACAGGGGGGCCAAGAGACCCAGTACTTC.

This clone came up a few times. V is TRBV6-5 and J is TRBJ2-1; D is uncertain. This CDR3 comprises 13 residues. The V gene lost 6 bases and the J gene lost 7 bases, with 13 bases spanning the gap. Germline CDR1 reads MNHEY; CDR2 reads SVGAGI. The CDR3 reads CASSRLLGNEQFF. In DNA, the CDR3 is TGTGCCAGCAGCCGGCTCCTTGGGAATGAGCAGTTCTTC.

This chain connects TRBV20-1 to TRBJ2-5; D is unresolved. The CDR3 runs to 11 residues. The germline gives CDR1 DFQATT, CDR2 SNEGSKA (reference sequence). Written as DNA, the CDR3 is TGCAGCCTAGACATCTTGGAGACCCAGTACTTC. Residues: CSLDILETQYF.